This TCR beta chain is from a study of blood T cells in healthy people across ages. V lost 7 bases and J 0 bases, leaving 15 bases between the germline ends. The germline V gene encodes CDR1 SNHLY and CDR2 FYNNEI. The CDR3 is 15 residues long. The authors ran a second PCR of about 6 to 11 cycles using a sample-barcoded 5' primer and a J-beta primer mix. Every single cDNA molecule received a tag from a template-switch adaptor with 12 random nucleotides. TCRdb ran MiXCR on the 5' RACE reads and lists one entry per CDR3 protein. The sample lists over 600,000 distinct CDR3 sequences, around 38% occurring once.

This chain connects TRBV2 to TRBJ2-5; D uncertain. The specimen sequenced was blood. The sequence derives from an elderly man in good health. This CDR3 is CASTAATQYQETQYF. The CDR3 DNA sequence: TGTGCCAGCACCGCGGCGACCCAGTACCAAGAGACCCAGTACTTC.